This T cell receptor (beta chain) comes out of a study of blood T cell repertoires in COVID-19. About the study: Sample material is recorded as cDNA or gDNA derived from T cells, B-cell-depleted T cells, or PBMCs.

The CDR3 extends over 14 amino acids. V shed 5 bases and J 8 bases; nucleotides not matched to a gene: 9. From germline, CDR1 is SGHAT and CDR2 FQDESV (reference sequence). Seattle's cohort entered during active infection and was followed longitudinally. In the authors' workflow: Reference gene primer amplification gave nucleated cell count estimates. Method: immunoSEQ multiplex PCR; TCRdb's copy keeps in-frame clones and lacks some. The V and J calls and clone size come from that table; D and trimming were worked out from the DNA. The sample has approximately 170,000 clones, about 90% seen once. The origin of this receptor is a woman aged 60-75 years with COVID-19, enrolled during active disease. Sequencing input: peripheral blood. The rearrangement joins TRBV11-1 to TRBJ2-3, with 8 bases aligning to TRBD2. CDR3 sequence: CASSKKAGVSTQYF. As DNA, the CDR3 is TGTGCCAGCAGCAAAAAAGCGGGAGTTAGTACGCAGTATTTT.